These 25 T cell receptor beta chains were all obtained from the same sample, sequenced in a study of PD-1 blockade in classical Hodgkin lymphoma. Relapse was seen in all patients after autologous stem cell transplantation, and brentuximab vedotin exposure was variable. Libraries were prepared by immunoSEQ multiplex PCR; TCRdb keeps only in-frame clonotypes and omits some of them. The sample consists of 6,000 to 6,500 clones, 85% to 90% of them appearing once. Specimen: peripheral blood mononuclear cells (PBMCs), collected before the second cycle of nivolumab. These receptors were taken from a human donor with classical Hodgkin lymphoma.

The chain recombines TRBV7-9 with TRBJ1-5; 9 bases agree with TRBD1. The CDR3 is 15 amino acids. The germline V gene has CDR1 SEHNR and CDR2 FQNEAQ (reference sequence). V lost 1 base to trimming and J lost 11 bases; unmatched junction nucleotides: 9. CDR3 nucleotides: TGTGCCAGCAGCTTAGGGACAGGGGTTTCGGGAGCCCAGCATTTT. It translates to CASSLGTGVSGAQHF.

The CDR3 DNA reads as TGTGCCAGTAGTATTGGCCCGGGGTCGGGTAAACTGTTTTTT. Residues: CASSIGPGSGKLFF. The chain joins TRBV19 to TRBJ1-4; the D is unclear. Germline-derived CDR1 and CDR2 are LNHDA and SQIVND (reference sequence). The CDR3 runs 14 residues. Trimming stripped 3 bases from V and 11 bases from J, with 16 bases between.

On this clone: The junction and the germline gene differ at one end; a read error may be behind it. The rearrangement links TRBV30 to TRBJ1-3; no clear D gene. Germline lookup yields CDR1 GTSNPN and CDR2 SVGIG (reference sequence). The CDR3 is 13 amino acids. CDR3 in amino acids: CAWRAQNGDTIYF. The CDR3 DNA is TGTGCCTGGAGGGCCCAGAATGGAGACACCATATATTTT.

This clone has more than one count but fewer than ten. The CDR3 sequence is CASRPQLANYGYTF. The CDR3 bases are TGTGCCAGCAGACCCCAGTTAGCTAACTATGGCTACACCTTC. This chain links TRBV7-4 with TRBJ1-2; D gene uncertain. The CDR3 has 14 residues. Germline V gene data show CDR1 as SGHVT and CDR2 as SQSDAQ. V lost 6 bases, J lost 0 bases, and 11 bases lay in between.

This clone was observed a few times. This sequence joins TRBV4-1 and TRBJ1-5, with 11 positions matching TRBD1. The CDR3 has 20 residues. The J segment lost 4 bases and the V segment lost 4 bases, leaving 18 bases of the junction unmatched. Looked up from germline, CDR1 is MGHRA and CDR2 is YSYEKL. CDR3 in DNA: TGCGCCAGCAGCCCGTTCAACCCCCGGACAGGGGGCCACCCAAATCAGCCCCAGCATTTT. Amino acids: CASSPFNPRTGGHPNQPQHF.

This clone has more than one count but fewer than ten. V usage is TRBV18 and J usage is TRBJ2-2; D uncertain. V lost 1 base and J 2 bases, leaving 8 bases between the germline ends. The CDR3 is 15 residues long. From germline, CDR1 is KGHSH and CDR2 LQKENI. CDR3 in amino acids: CASSPQADNTGELFF. CDR3 bases: TGTGCCAGCTCACCACAGGCAGACAACACCGGGGAGCTGTTTTTT. The full variable domain, completed using reference TRBV18 and TRBJ2-2, is NAGVMQNPRHLVRRRGQEARLRCSPMKGHSHVYWYRQLPEEGLKFMVYLQKENIIDESGMPKERFSAEFPKEGPSILRIQQVVRGDSAAYFCASSPQADNTGELFFGEGSRLTVL.

This rearrangement joins TRBV7-9 to TRBJ2-1; TRBD2 is a possible D gene (6 bases). Trimming shortened V by 4 bases and J by 7 bases, and 11 bases separated the two germline ends. This CDR3 has 13 amino acids. The germline V gene encodes CDR1 SEHNR and CDR2 FQNEAQ (reference sequence). The CDR3 DNA follows: TGTGCCAGCAGCTCGGGCCGGGGGAATGAGCAGTTCTTC. Amino acids: CASSSGRGNEQFF.

V and J are TRBV18 and TRBJ2-4; D assignment may be TRBD1 or TRBD2 (5 bases each). The germline V and J ends were trimmed by 4 bases and 9 bases, with 16 bases remaining between them. This CDR3 is 14 amino acids long. CDR1 is KGHSH, CDR2 LQKENI, per germline. CDR3 nucleotide sequence: TGTGCCAGCTCACACGGGGCCGGGGATGGCATTCAGTACTTC. Residues: CASSHGAGDGIQYF.

V gene TRBV6-6 combines with J gene TRBJ2-3; 11 nucleotides agree with TRBD2. Germline CDR1 and CDR2: MNHNY and SVGAGI (reference sequence). The CDR3 has 16 amino acids. V dropped 0 bases and J dropped 5; count of bases not matched to a gene: 4. The CDR3 coding sequence is TGTGCCAGCAGTTACTCCCTAGCGGGAGGAAAAGATACGCAGTATTTT. Translated: CASSYSLAGGKDTQYF.

The chain carries TRBV5-1 and TRBJ2-7; 9 bases match TRBD1. Trimming cost V 4 bases and J 6 bases; bases outside gene matches: 8. Looked up from germline, CDR1 is SGHRS and CDR2 is YFSETQ. The CDR3 is 14 residues long. The CDR3 bases are TGCGCCAGCAGCCGCTCCGGGACAGGGACCGAGCAGTACGTC. Amino acids: CASSRSGTGTEQYV.

This chain connects TRBV19 to TRBJ1-5, with 11 bases aligning to TRBD1. V was clipped by 6 bases and J by 4 bases; unmatched bases: 5. Germline values: CDR1 LNHDA, CDR2 SQIVND (reference sequence). The CDR3 length is 15 residues. The CDR3 region is CASSFGQGANQPQHF. The CDR3 bases are TGTGCCAGTAGCTTCGGACAGGGGGCGAATCAGCCCCAGCATTTT. Looking up the rest from reference TRBV19 and TRBJ1-5 gives the full variable domain: DGGITQSPKYLFRKEGQNVTLSCEQNLNHDAMYWYRQDPGQGLRLIYYSQIVNDFQKGDIAEGYSVSREKKESFPLTVTSAQKNPTAFYLCASSFGQGANQPQHFGDGTRLSIL.

The V call is TRBV29-1, the J call TRBJ1-1; D not resolved. The CDR3 spans 12 residues. CDR1 is SQVTM, CDR2 ANQGSEA, per germline. Between the trimmed V and J ends, which lost 7 bases and 0 bases, there was a span of 9 bases. The CDR3 here is CSGQTMNTEAFF. CDR3 coding DNA: TGCAGCGGCCAAACGATGAACACTGAAGCTTTCTTT.

The CDR3: CASSSSLAGYSGANVLTF. For the CDR3, the DNA is TGTGCCAGCAGCTCCTCACTAGCGGGATACTCTGGGGCCAACGTCCTGACTTTC. The genes are TRBV5-6 and TRBJ2-6; 10 bases fit TRBD2. The CDR3 has 18 amino acids. The junction had 6 bases not matched to a gene; V was cut back by 3 bases and J by 0 bases. CDR1 and CDR2 (germline): SGHDT, YYEEEE.

This chain links TRBV5-1 with TRBJ2-5; possible D gene TRBD2, 5 bases. This CDR3 contains 14 residues. V was pared by 2 bases and J by 4 bases, with 12 bases between. Germline CDR1 reads SGHRS; CDR2 reads YFSETQ. CDR3 in amino acids: CASSLTGMGETQYF. The CDR3 DNA reads as TGCGCCAGCAGCTTAACGGGAATGGGAGAGACCCAGTACTTC. Full variable domain (outside the CDR3, taken from reference TRBV5-1 and TRBJ2-5): KAGVTQTPRYLIKTRGQQVTLSCSPISGHRSVSWYQQTPGQGLQFLFEYFSETQRNKGNFPGRFSGRQFSNSRSEMNVSTLELGDSALYLCASSLTGMGETQYFGPGTRLLVL.

The chain recombines TRBV16 with TRBJ2-7, with D perhaps matching TRBD1 or TRBD2 (6 bases each). CDR1 and CDR2 (germline): KGHSY, FQNENV. This CDR3 comprises 14 residues. The V and J ends lost 3 bases and 3 bases respectively, with 12 bases between them. The CDR3 loop reads CASSQTRGIYEQYV. The CDR3 DNA reads as TGTGCCAGCAGCCAGACTAGGGGGATCTACGAGCAGTACGTC.

This clone was counted between two and nine times. The V gene is TRBV5-4, the J gene TRBJ1-6, with D hard to call. The CDR3 covers 12 residues. V lost 10 bases, J lost 7 bases, and 12 bases lay in between. Germline CDR1 is SGHNT and CDR2 is YYREEE (reference sequence). The CDR3 coding sequence is TGTGCCGTGAGGACGGAGAATTCACCCCTCCACTTT. Its translation is CAVRTENSPLHF. The variable domain in full, completed from reference TRBV5-4 and TRBJ1-6, reads ETGVTQSPTHLIKTRGQQVTLRCSSQSGHNTVSWYQQALGQGPQFIFQYYREEENGRGNFPPRFSGLQFPNYSSELNVNALELDDSALYLCAVRTENSPLHFGNGTRLTVT.

The chain couples TRBV19 to TRBJ1-1; a weak D match, TRBD1 (6 bases). V was shortened by 3 bases and J by 3 bases, with 14 bases between the two germline ends. The CDR3 loop spans 15 amino acids. Germline CDR1 LNHDA, CDR2 SQIVND (reference sequence). The CDR3 region has the DNA TGTGCCAGTAGTATGCGGGGGGGGCCCTACACTGAAGCTTTCTTT. Translated: CASSMRGGPYTEAFF.

This chain connects TRBV11-3 to TRBJ2-7; TRBD1 agrees at 8 bases. The junction had 11 bases not matched to a gene; V was cut back by 4 bases and J by 3 bases. Germline values: CDR1 SGHNT, CDR2 YENEEA. The CDR3 has 16 amino acids. The CDR3 loop is CASSSILGQGGYEQYV. The CDR3 region has the DNA TGTGCCAGCAGCTCGATCTTAGGACAGGGTGGCTACGAGCAGTACGTC.

The chain recombines TRBV5-1 with TRBJ2-5; 12 bases are a match to TRBD2. With V trimmed by 2 bases and J by 5 bases, 4 bases remained unmatched. The CDR3 has 15 residues. Per germline, CDR1 SGHRS and CDR2 YFSETQ. CDR3 in DNA: TGCGCCAGCAGCTTCGGACTAGCGGGGTGGGAGACCCAGTACTTC. As protein: CASSFGLAGWETQYF.

This sequence joins TRBV2 and TRBJ2-7, with D hard to call. Between the trimmed V and J ends, which lost 5 bases and 2 bases, there was a span of 10 bases. The CDR3 extends over 13 amino acids. The germline V gene has CDR1 SNHLY and CDR2 FYNNEI. The CDR3 protein is CASSIGPAYEQYV. The DNA for the CDR3 is TGTGCCAGCAGTATCGGCCCGGCCTACGAGCAGTACGTC.

This rearrangement joins TRBV18 to TRBJ1-2; D is unresolved. Germline CDR1 KGHSH, CDR2 LQKENI. The CDR3 extends over 15 amino acids. Trimming took off 0 bases at V and 4 bases at J, with 12 bases between the two ends. CDR3 region: CASSPPSELLYGYTF. The CDR3, as DNA: TGTGCCAGCTCACCACCTTCGGAACTACTCTATGGCTACACCTTC. Drawing the rest from reference TRBV18 and TRBJ1-2, the complete variable domain is NAGVMQNPRHLVRRRGQEARLRCSPMKGHSHVYWYRQLPEEGLKFMVYLQKENIIDESGMPKERFSAEFPKEGPSILRIQQVVRGDSAAYFCASSPPSELLYGYTFGSGTRLTVV.

CDR3 nucleotide sequence: TGCAGCGTTGTTCCTTCTTATCGGGACACTGAAGCTTTCTTT. It specifies CSVVPSYRDTEAFF. This chain joins TRBV29-1 and TRBJ1-1; D ambiguous. Germline V gene sequence: CDR1 SQVTM, CDR2 ANQGSEA. The CDR3 totals 14 residues. The V end was cut by 4 bases, the J end by 3 bases, with 15 bases between.

This clone was seen more than once but under ten times. The V call is TRBV12-5, the J call TRBJ2-5; D gene uncertain. The CDR3 is 13 amino acids. The ends were cut back, 1 base at V and 5 bases at J, with 8 bases in the middle. CDR1 is LGHNT and CDR2 is FRNRAP in the germline V gene. CDR3 amino acids: CASGLGLKETQYF. CDR3 nucleotide sequence: TGTGCTAGTGGTTTGGGCCTGAAGGAGACCCAGTACTTC.

The chain recombines TRBV19 with TRBJ2-1, with 11 bases identical to TRBD2. The CDR3 has 15 amino acids. Germline V gene sequence: CDR1 LNHDA, CDR2 SQIVND (reference sequence). Trimming at V came to 3 bases and at J to 3 bases, leaving 1 base not matched to a gene. CDR3 residues: CASSIGTSGYNEQFF. The CDR3 DNA reads as TGTGCCAGTAGTATCGGGACTAGCGGCTACAATGAGCAGTTCTTC.

The chain links TRBV5-6 to TRBJ2-3; TRBD2 matches at 7 bases. The ends lost 1 base at V and 2 bases at J; junction bases unmatched: 7. The CDR3 is 16 amino acids. The germline gives CDR1 SGHDT, CDR2 YYEEEE. The CDR3 coding sequence is TGTGCCAGCAGCTTGCTCCTAGCGGTTTACACAGATACGCAGTATTTT. It translates to CASSLLLAVYTDTQYF.